This TCR beta chain was recovered during a study of T cell changes during pregnancy in multiple sclerosis. Germline values: CDR1 SGHVS, CDR2 FQNEAQ. The CDR3 length is 13 residues. The V end was cut by 3 bases, the J end by 6 bases, with 9 bases between. Measured with immunoSEQ multiplex PCR; TCRdb has only the in-frame clones, and not every one. Of about 59,000 clones detected, roughly 94% appear once; the ten largest clones hold 2.5% to 3%. This clonotype was sampled from a female donor with multiple sclerosis, enrolled in a pregnancy study. The rearrangement links TRBV7-8 to TRBJ1-5; no firm D call. The sample consisted of CD8+ T cells from peripheral blood mononuclear cells, taken after pregnancy. In DNA form, the CDR3 reads TGTGCCAGCAGCTTGGGTAGAGGTCAGCCCCAGCATTTT. Its protein product is CASSLGRGQPQHF.